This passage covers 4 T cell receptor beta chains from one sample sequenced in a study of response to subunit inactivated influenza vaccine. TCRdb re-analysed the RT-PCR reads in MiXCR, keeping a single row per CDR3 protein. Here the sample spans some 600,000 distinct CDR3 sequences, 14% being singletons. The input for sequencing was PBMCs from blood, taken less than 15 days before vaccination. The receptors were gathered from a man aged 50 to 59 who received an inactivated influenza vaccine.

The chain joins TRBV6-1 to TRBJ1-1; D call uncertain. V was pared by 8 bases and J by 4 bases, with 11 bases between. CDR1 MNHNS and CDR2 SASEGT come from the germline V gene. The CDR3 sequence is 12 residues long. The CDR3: CASEAGSTEAFF. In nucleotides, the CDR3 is TGTGCCAGCGAGGCCGGGAGCACTGAAGCTTTCTTT.

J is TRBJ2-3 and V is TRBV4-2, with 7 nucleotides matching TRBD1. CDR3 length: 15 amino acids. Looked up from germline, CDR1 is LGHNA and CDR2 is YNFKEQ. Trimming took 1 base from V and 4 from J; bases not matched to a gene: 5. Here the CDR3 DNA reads TGTGCCAGCAGCCAAGGGACAGGAGGAGCAGATACGCAGTATTTT. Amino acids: CASSQGTGGADTQYF.

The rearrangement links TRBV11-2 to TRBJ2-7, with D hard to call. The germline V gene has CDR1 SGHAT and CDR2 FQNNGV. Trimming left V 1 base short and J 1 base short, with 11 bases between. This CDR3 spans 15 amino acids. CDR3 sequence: CASSLGRFPSYEQYF. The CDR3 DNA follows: TGTGCCAGCAGCTTAGGGCGGTTCCCGTCCTACGAGCAGTACTTC.

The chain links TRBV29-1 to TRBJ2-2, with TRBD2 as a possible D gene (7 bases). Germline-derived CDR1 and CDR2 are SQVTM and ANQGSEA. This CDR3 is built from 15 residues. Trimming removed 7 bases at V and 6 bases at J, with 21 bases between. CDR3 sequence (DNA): TGCAGCGCCCAAGGGGGGGCTAGTCATCCCGGGGAGCTGTTTTTT. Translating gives CSAQGGASHPGELFF.